The 29 T cell receptor beta chains below all came from one sample that was sequenced in a study of blood T cells in healthy people across ages. Primers used in a second PCR of roughly 6 to 11 cycles were a sample-barcoded 5' primer and a J-beta primer mix. TCRdb re-called the 5' RACE reads with MiXCR, one entry per CDR3 protein. This repertoire shows approximately 810,000 distinct CDR3 sequences, approximately 35% found once; its top ten account for 10% to 15%. Material: blood. These receptors were obtained from a young man in good health.

This clonotype was recorded a few times. The chain links TRBV4-3 to TRBJ2-4; TRBD2 agrees at 9 bases. This CDR3 spans 15 amino acids. V trimming: 3 bases; J trimming: 6 bases; junction bases outside the gene matches: 6. In germline, CDR1 is LGHNA, CDR2 YSLEER. CDR3 in amino acids: CASSQRGGAGNIQYF. DNA of the CDR3: TGCGCCAGCAGCCAGCGGGGGGGCGCGGGAAACATTCAGTACTTC.

The J gene is TRBJ2-7, the V gene TRBV7-3, with 7 bases aligning to TRBD1. The germline V gene encodes CDR1 SGHTA and CDR2 FQGTGA. V was clipped by 4 bases and J by 4 bases; unmatched bases: 7. CDR3 size: 14 residues. CDR3 sequence reads: CASSSSARGYEQYF. CDR3 nucleotides: TGTGCCAGCAGCTCCTCGGCCAGGGGGTACGAGCAGTACTTC.

This clonotype has ten or more counts. This chain connects TRBV20-1 to TRBJ1-4; D is uncertain. The CDR3 contains 12 residues. V lost 1 base and J lost 5, with 5 bases in between. CDR1 is DFQATT and CDR2 is SNEGSKA in the germline V gene (reference sequence). CDR3: CSARGSNEKLFF. CDR3 nucleotides: TGCAGTGCTAGAGGTAGCAATGAAAAACTGTTTTTT.

This clonotype was observed a few times. The V call is TRBV12-5, the J call TRBJ2-1, with D maybe TRBD2 (5 bases). V was shortened by 5 bases and J by 0 bases, with 14 bases between the two germline ends. Germline V lookup: CDR1 LGHNT, CDR2 FRNRAP. This CDR3 has 16 residues. CDR3 in amino acids: CASGGGSLSSYNEQFF. The CDR3 DNA is TGTGCTAGTGGTGGAGGCTCCTTGAGCTCCTACAATGAGCAGTTCTTC.

This clonotype showed up many times. The chain employs TRBV20-1 and TRBJ1-2, with a tentative D call TRBD1 (6 bases). Germline CDR1 is DFQATT and CDR2 is SNEGSKA (reference sequence). Trimming took off 0 bases at V and 3 bases at J, with 17 bases between the two ends. This CDR3 is built from 16 residues. CDR3 nucleotide sequence: TGCAGTGCTAGAGATGGGGGCACTCCGGCCCACTATGGCTACACCTTC. It is translated as CSARDGGTPAHYGYTF.

The sample holds many counts of this clonotype. The chain links TRBV7-2 to TRBJ1-2, with 7 nucleotides matching TRBD1. V was clipped by 5 bases and J by 0 bases; unmatched bases: 9. Germline CDR1 SGHTA, CDR2 FQGNSA. The CDR3 has 16 residues. CDR3 nucleotide sequence: TGTGCCAGCAGCCCACGGGACAGACGAGCTAACTATGGCTACACCTTC. It translates to CASSPRDRRANYGYTF.

The rearrangement joins TRBV18 to TRBJ2-1; TRBD2 matches 11 bases. The CDR3 length is 18 residues. CDR1 and CDR2 (germline): KGHSH, LQKENI. V was clipped by 3 bases and J by 7 bases; unmatched bases: 14. The CDR3 coding sequence is TGTGCCAGCTCACCCGGGACTAGCGGCGTCGGTGGGCGGAATGAGCAGTTCTTC. This codes for CASSPGTSGVGGRNEQFF.

This chain links TRBV12-3 or TRBV12-4 with TRBJ2-3; D not certain. This CDR3 has 13 residues. Trimming stripped 7 bases from V and 1 base from J, with 9 bases between. CDR3 nucleotides: TGTGCCAGCACCCGGCTTCGCACAGATACGCAGTATTTT. This codes for CASTRLRTDTQYF.

As for this clonotype: A read error may account for a junction end that differs from germline. The CDR3 sequence is CASSVGQSGNSPPHF. The CDR3 bases are TGTGCCAGCTCAGTGGGACAGTCTGGAAATTCACCCCCCCACTTT. The chain links TRBV18 to TRBJ1-6, with TRBD1 identical over 7 bases. The germline V gene has CDR1 KGHSH and CDR2 LQKENI. The CDR3 runs to 15 residues.

The rearrangement joins TRBV7-9 to TRBJ2-5, with D possibly being TRBD1 (6 bases). Germline CDR1 is SEHNR and CDR2 is FQNEAQ (reference sequence). This CDR3 spans 14 amino acids. V dropped 2 bases and J dropped 3 bases, with 10 bases sitting between them. Here the CDR3 reads CASSLPRDKETQYF. The DNA of the CDR3 is TGTGCCAGCAGCTTACCTCGGGACAAAGAGACCCAGTACTTC.

This clonotype was seen repeatedly, ten times or more. The rearrangement uses TRBV27 and TRBJ1-6; D unresolved. Germline lookup yields CDR1 MNHEY and CDR2 SMNVEV (reference sequence). V lost 2 bases to trimming and J lost 7 bases, with 6 bases between them. The CDR3 sequence is 13 residues long. The CDR3: CASSLGGNSPLHF. Written as DNA, the CDR3 is TGTGCCAGCAGTTTAGGCGGGAATTCACCCCTCCACTTT.

V is TRBV6-2 or TRBV6-3 and J is TRBJ2-5; D gene uncertain. The CDR3 has 14 amino acids. Trimming stripped 6 bases from V and 11 bases from J, with 22 bases between. The germline V gene encodes CDR1 MNHEY and CDR2 SVGEGT. The CDR3 nucleotides read TGTGCCAGCAGCCACATACTCTCCTACAGTGAGCAGTACTTC. Encoded protein: CASSHILSYSEQYF.

The table lists this clonotype with a few counts. The rearrangement links TRBV4-3 to TRBJ2-5, with 8 bases lining up with TRBD1. Looked up from germline, CDR1 is LGHNA and CDR2 is YSLEER. With 1 base clipped from V and 11 bases from J, the junction kept 15 bases outside the gene matches. The CDR3 spans 16 residues. DNA for the CDR3: TGCGCCAGCAGCCAAGCCCGGGACAGGACATACAATGAGCAGTACTTC. Protein product: CASSQARDRTYNEQYF.

This clonotype has more than one count but fewer than ten. This rearrangement joins TRBV12-3 or TRBV12-4 to TRBJ2-2; possible D gene TRBD2, 5 bases. The CDR3 has 17 residues. Trimming pared 5 bases from V and 2 bases from J, leaving 18 bases between. CDR3 bases: TGTGCCAGCAGTCCTATGGCAGCGGAATCCAACACCGGGGAGCTGTTTTTT. Translated: CASSPMAAESNTGELFF.

This clonotype came up a few times. This chain joins TRBV10-3 and TRBJ1-5; 7 bases are shared with TRBD1. The CDR3 has 13 residues. Germline loops: CDR1 ENHRY, CDR2 SYGVKD. V trimming: 6 bases; J trimming: 6 bases; junction bases outside the gene matches: 5. The CDR3 is CAISPTGIQPQHF. The CDR3 nucleotides read TGTGCCATCAGCCCGACAGGGATTCAGCCCCAGCATTTT.

Notes on this clonotype: A read error may explain this, as a much larger clone is one base away. The chain links TRBV7-9 to TRBJ1-2; D uncertain. The CDR3 contains 11 residues. The germline V and J ends were trimmed by 8 bases and 9 bases, with 13 bases remaining between them. Per the germline V gene, CDR1 is SEHNR and CDR2 is FQNEAQ (reference sequence). This CDR3 is CASAGRSSYTF. Here the CDR3 DNA reads TGTGCCAGCGCGGGGAGAAGTAGCTACACCTTC.

This chain uses TRBV10-2 with TRBJ2-3; 8 bases are a match to TRBD1. The length of the CDR3 is 15 residues. Germline CDR1 reads WSHSY; CDR2 reads SAAADI. Losses at the gene ends were 3 bases for V and 3 bases for J; bases not matched to a gene: 5. CDR3 residues: CASSDPGGLTDTQYF. The CDR3 DNA sequence: TGCGCCAGCAGTGACCCAGGGGGCCTTACAGATACGCAGTATTTT.

The chain uses TRBV12-3 or TRBV12-4 and TRBJ2-1; D possibly corresponds to TRBD2 (5 bases). The CDR3 consists of 14 residues. Trimming left V 5 bases short and J 4 bases short, with 12 bases between. CDR3 sequence: CASSRGWAYNEQFF. CDR3 bases: TGTGCCAGCAGTCGAGGGTGGGCTTACAATGAGCAGTTCTTC.

This chain connects TRBV6-2 or TRBV6-3 to TRBJ1-2; no firm D call. CDR1 and CDR2 from the germline V gene are MNHEY and SVGEGT. CDR3 length: 13 amino acids. Deletions cut 0 bases from V and 7 bases from J, with 9 bases between. The CDR3 nucleotides read TGTGCCAGCAGTTACTCGCAGGCGCTTGGCTACACCTTC. As protein: CASSYSQALGYTF.

The CDR3 nucleotides read TGTGCCACGGCTACTGGGACAGGGTTTTACGAGCAGTACTTC. This sequence encodes CATATGTGFYEQYF. V is TRBV5-5 and J is TRBJ2-7, with 9 bases aligning to TRBD1. The V gene end was trimmed by 9 bases and the J gene end by 4 bases; junction bases not matched to a gene: 11. Germline loops: CDR1 SGHKS, CDR2 YYEKEE (reference sequence). There are 14 residues in the CDR3. The whole variable domain, remainder taken from reference TRBV5-5 and TRBJ2-7, is DAGVTQSPTHLIKTRGQQVTLRCSPISGHKSVSWYQQVLGQGPQFIFQYYEKEERGRGNFPDRFSARQFPNYSSELNVNALLLGDSALYLCATATGTGFYEQYFGPGTRLTVT.

A few counts support this clonotype. J is TRBJ2-1 and V is TRBV18, with D possibly TRBD2 on 6 matching bases. The CDR3 has 15 residues. Trimming stripped 3 bases from V and 7 bases from J, with 16 bases between. CDR1 and CDR2 from the germline V gene are KGHSH and LQKENI. The CDR3 sequence: CASSPPRLELNEQFF. The CDR3 DNA follows: TGTGCCAGCTCACCGCCAAGACTAGAATTGAATGAGCAGTTCTTC. Complete variable domain (other parts from reference TRBV18 and TRBJ2-1): NAGVMQNPRHLVRRRGQEARLRCSPMKGHSHVYWYRQLPEEGLKFMVYLQKENIIDESGMPKERFSAEFPKEGPSILRIQQVVRGDSAAYFCASSPPRLELNEQFFGPGTRLTVL.

CDR3 coding DNA: TGTGCCAGCAGCAAAGCTAGGCTTCTCTGGCTAAGGCAGTTCTTC. Translating it yields CASSKARLLWLRQFF. The chain joins TRBV21-1 to TRBJ2-1. TRBV21-1 is tagged as a pseudogene. There are 15 residues in the CDR3.

This clonotype was seen a handful of times. The genes are TRBV4-1 and TRBJ1-6; 7 nucleotides align to TRBD1. Germline values: CDR1 MGHRA, CDR2 YSYEKL. Trimming at V came to 4 bases and at J to 8 bases, leaving 20 bases not matched to a gene. The CDR3 covers 19 residues. CDR3 sequence (DNA): TGCGCCAGCAGCCGACGACAGGGCGAAGGAGACATTCAGGATTCACCCCTCCACTTT. Translating gives CASSRRQGEGDIQDSPLHF.

This clonotype has only a few counts. This sequence joins TRBV7-2 and TRBJ2-5; D gene uncertain. The CDR3 has 15 amino acids. Germline V gene data show CDR1 as SGHTA and CDR2 as FQGNSA. With 2 bases removed from V and 1 base from J, the gap between germline ends came to 11 bases. The CDR3 spells CASSLTGATQETQYF. The CDR3 DNA is TGTGCCAGCAGCTTAACTGGAGCGACCCAAGAGACCCAGTACTTC.

The rearrangement links TRBV19 to TRBJ1-1; D is unresolved. CDR3 length: 15 amino acids. V lost 3 bases to trimming and J lost 6 bases, with 17 bases between them. The germline CDR1 and CDR2 sequences are LNHDA and SQIVND (reference sequence). The CDR3 coding sequence is TGTGCCAGTAGTATCGGGTTGCGGGAGGAGGCTGAAGCTTTCTTT. Protein product: CASSIGLREEAEAFF.

The rearrangement uses TRBV5-6 and TRBJ1-5; 7 nucleotides align to TRBD1. The V gene end was trimmed by 2 bases and the J gene end by 5 bases; junction bases not matched to a gene: 4. CDR3 length: 14 amino acids. Looked up from germline, CDR1 is SGHDT and CDR2 is YYEEEE. The CDR3 sequence: CASSFGTAHQPQHF. As DNA, the CDR3 is TGTGCCAGCAGCTTTGGGACAGCCCATCAGCCCCAGCATTTT.

V and J are TRBV20-1 and TRBJ2-5; D gene unclear. Germline V gene sequence: CDR1 DFQATT, CDR2 SNEGSKA (reference sequence). Trimming pared 5 bases from V and 1 base from J, leaving 14 bases between. This CDR3 region has 14 residues. The CDR3 region has the DNA TGCAGTGCTTTTCGATTAAACCTCCAAGAGACCCAGTACTTC. Translation gives CSAFRLNLQETQYF.

The rearrangement joins TRBV5-6 to TRBJ1-2; 9 nucleotides agree with TRBD1. From germline, CDR1 is SGHDT and CDR2 YYEEEE. The CDR3 runs 15 residues. The V and J ends lost 4 bases and 2 bases, in that order; junction bases with no gene match: 6. CDR3 DNA: TGTGCCAGCAGCGTGGGACAGGGAATCAACTATGGCTACACCTTC. This gives the protein CASSVGQGINYGYTF.

A single count supports this clonotype. The chain combines TRBV4-3 with TRBJ2-5; TRBD2 aligns across 9 bases. With the DNA end fitting TRBJ2-4 better, the J assignment may be wrong. This CDR3 comprises 17 residues. Germline CDR1 is LGHNA and CDR2 is YSLEER. CDR3 DNA: TGCGCCAGCAGCCAAGATCACGCGGGGGGGACGTTGAACATTCAGTACTTC. It codes for CASSQDHAGGTLNIQYF.